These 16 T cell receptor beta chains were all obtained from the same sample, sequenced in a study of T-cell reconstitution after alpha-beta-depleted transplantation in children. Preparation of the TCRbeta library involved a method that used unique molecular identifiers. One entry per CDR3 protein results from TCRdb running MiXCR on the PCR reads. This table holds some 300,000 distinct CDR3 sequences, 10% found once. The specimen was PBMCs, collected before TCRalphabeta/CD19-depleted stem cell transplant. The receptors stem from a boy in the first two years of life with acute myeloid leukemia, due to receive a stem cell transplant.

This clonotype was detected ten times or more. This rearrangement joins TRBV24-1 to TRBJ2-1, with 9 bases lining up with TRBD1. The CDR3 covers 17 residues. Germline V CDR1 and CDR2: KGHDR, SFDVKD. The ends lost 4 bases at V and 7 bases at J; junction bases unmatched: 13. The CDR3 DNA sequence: TGTGCCACCAGTGACCCAACCGGGACAGGGAAGGGGAATGAGCAGTTCTTC. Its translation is CATSDPTGTGKGNEQFF.

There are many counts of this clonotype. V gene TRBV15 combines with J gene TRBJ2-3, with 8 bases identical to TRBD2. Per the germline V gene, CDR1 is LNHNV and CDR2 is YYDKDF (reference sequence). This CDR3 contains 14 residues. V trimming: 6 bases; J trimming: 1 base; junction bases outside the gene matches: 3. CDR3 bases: TGTGCCACCAGTTATAGCGGGGGCACAGATACGCAGTATTTT. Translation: CATSYSGGTDTQYF. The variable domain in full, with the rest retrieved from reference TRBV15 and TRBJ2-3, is DAMVIQNPRYQVTQFGKPVTLSCSQTLNHNVMYWYQQKSSQAPKLLFHYYDKDFNNEADTPDNFQSRRPNTSFCFLDIRSPGLGDTAMYLCATSYSGGTDTQYFGPGTRLTVL.

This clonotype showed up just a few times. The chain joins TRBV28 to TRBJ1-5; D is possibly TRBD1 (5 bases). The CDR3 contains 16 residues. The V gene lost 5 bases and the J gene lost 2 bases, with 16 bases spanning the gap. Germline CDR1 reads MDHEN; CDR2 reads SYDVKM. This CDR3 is CASSPWDLPRNQPQHF. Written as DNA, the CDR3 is TGTGCCAGCAGTCCCTGGGACCTCCCCCGCAATCAGCCCCAGCATTTT.

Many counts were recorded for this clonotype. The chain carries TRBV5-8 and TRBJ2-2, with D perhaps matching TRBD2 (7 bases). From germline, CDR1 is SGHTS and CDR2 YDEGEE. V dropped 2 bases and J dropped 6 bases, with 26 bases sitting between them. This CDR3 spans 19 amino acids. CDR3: CASSFLDGGGANPAGELFF. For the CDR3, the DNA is TGTGCCAGCAGCTTTCTAGATGGGGGGGGGGCCAATCCCGCCGGGGAGCTGTTTTTT.

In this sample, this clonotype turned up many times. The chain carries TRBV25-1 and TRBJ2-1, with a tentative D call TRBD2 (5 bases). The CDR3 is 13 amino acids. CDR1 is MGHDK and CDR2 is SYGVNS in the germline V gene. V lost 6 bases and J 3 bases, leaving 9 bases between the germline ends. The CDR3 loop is CASSLDYYNEQFF. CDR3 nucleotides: TGTGCCAGCAGCCTTGACTACTACAATGAGCAGTTCTTC. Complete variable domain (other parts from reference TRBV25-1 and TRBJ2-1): EADIYQTPRYLVIGTGKKITLECSQTMGHDKMYWYQQDPGMELHLIHYSYGVNSTEKGDLSSESTVSRIRTEHFPLTLESARPSHTSQYLCASSLDYYNEQFFGPGTRLTVL.

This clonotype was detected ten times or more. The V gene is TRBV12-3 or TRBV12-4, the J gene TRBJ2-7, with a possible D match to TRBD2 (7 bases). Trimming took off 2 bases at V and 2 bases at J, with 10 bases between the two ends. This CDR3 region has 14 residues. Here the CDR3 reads CASSLPGGTYEQYF. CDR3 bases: TGTGCCAGCAGTTTACCGGGGGGCACCTACGAGCAGTACTTC.

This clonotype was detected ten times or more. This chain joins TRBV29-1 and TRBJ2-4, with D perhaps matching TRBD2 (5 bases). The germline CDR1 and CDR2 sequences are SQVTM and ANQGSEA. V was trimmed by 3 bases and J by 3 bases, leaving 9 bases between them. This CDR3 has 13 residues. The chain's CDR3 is CSVDWGVKNIQYF. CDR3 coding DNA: TGCAGCGTTGATTGGGGAGTCAAAAACATTCAGTACTTC.

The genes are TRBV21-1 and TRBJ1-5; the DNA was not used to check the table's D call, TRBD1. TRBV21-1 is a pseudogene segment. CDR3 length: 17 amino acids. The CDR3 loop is CASKNQWLGGSNQPQHF. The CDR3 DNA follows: TGTGCCAGCAAAAACCAATGGCTGGGGGGTAGCAATCAGCCCCAGCATTTT.

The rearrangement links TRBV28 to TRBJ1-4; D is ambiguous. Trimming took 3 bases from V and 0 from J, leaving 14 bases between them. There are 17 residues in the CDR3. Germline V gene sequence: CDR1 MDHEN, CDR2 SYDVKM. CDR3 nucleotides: TGTGCCAGCAGTTTCCTCCCGCAAGATTCAACTAATGAAAAACTGTTTTTT. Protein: CASSFLPQDSTNEKLFF.

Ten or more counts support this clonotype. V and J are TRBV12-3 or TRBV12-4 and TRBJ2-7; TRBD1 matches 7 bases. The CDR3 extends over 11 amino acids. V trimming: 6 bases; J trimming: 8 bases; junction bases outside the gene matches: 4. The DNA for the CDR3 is TGTGCCAGCAGGACAGGGTACCAGCAGTACTTC. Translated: CASRTGYQQYF.

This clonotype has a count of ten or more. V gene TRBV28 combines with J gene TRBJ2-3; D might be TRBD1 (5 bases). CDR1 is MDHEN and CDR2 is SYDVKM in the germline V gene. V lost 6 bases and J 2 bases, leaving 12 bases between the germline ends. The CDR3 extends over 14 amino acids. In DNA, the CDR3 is TGTGCCAGCAGGCAGGGTAATCCCACAGATACGCAGTATTTT. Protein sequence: CASRQGNPTDTQYF.

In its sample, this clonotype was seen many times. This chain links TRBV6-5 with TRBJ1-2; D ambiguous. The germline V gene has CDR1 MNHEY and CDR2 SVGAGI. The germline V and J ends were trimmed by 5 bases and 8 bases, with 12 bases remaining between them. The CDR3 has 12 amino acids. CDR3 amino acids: CASSHDMGGYTF. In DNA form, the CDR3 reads TGTGCCAGCAGTCACGACATGGGGGGCTACACCTTC.

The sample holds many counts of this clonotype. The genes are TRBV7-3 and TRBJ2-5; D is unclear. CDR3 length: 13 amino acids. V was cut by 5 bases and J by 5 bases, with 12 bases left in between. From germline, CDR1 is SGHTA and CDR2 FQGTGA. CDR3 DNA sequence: TGTGCCAGCAGCCAAGGGTCAAGGGAGACCCAGTACTTC. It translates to CASSQGSRETQYF.

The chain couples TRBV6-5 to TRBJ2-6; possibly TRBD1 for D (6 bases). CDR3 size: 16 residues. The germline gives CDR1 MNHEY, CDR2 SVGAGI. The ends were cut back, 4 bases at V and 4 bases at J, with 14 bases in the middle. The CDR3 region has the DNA TGTGCCAGCAGTTGGTCAGGGGTGTGGGGGGCCAACGTCCTGACTTTC. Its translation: CASSWSGVWGANVLTF.

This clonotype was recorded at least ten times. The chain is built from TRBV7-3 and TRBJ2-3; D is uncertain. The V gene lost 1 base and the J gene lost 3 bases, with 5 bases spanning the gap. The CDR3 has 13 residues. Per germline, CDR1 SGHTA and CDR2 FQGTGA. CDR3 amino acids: CASSLKWTDTQYF. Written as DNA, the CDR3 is TGTGCCAGCAGCTTAAAATGGACAGATACGCAGTATTTT.

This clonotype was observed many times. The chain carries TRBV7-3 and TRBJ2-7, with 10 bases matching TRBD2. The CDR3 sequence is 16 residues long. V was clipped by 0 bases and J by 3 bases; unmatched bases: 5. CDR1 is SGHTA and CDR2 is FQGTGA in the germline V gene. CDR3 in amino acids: CASSLTAGGLGYEQYF. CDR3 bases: TGTGCCAGCAGCTTAACAGCGGGGGGGCTGGGCTACGAGCAGTACTTC.